A selection of T cell receptor beta chains follows, all from one sample in a study of technical replicates of blood from a handful of donors. Sequencing was performed with immunoSEQ multiplex PCR; in TCRdb, only in-frame clones are kept and a portion is missing. The data hold about 15,000 clones, with approximately 86% observed a single time. The sequenced sample consisted of PBMCs. These receptors originate from a human donor in good health. The CDR3 runs from the conserved cysteine through the conserved F or W. Each record gives: V gene, D gene, clone size, J gene, CDR3 protein, CDR3 DNA. A D gene is named only where the DNA matches it firmly. Rows give clone size only sometimes, using once, few, many, or a class for an expanded clone.

V: TRBV7-9; D: TRBD1; size: .; J: TRBJ2-5; CDR3: CASSSGQGGQETQYF; DNA: TGTGCCAGCAGCTCGGGACAGGGGGGCCAAGAGACCCAGTACTTC
V: TRBV19; D: TRBD2; size: .; J: TRBJ2-1; CDR3: CASSILAGVSYNEQFF; DNA: TGTGCCAGTAGTATTCTGGCGGGAGTCTCGTACAATGAGCAGTTCTTC
V: TRBV9; D: TRBD1; size: .; J: TRBJ2-1; CDR3: CASSVFGQGAIVDRNEQFF; DNA: TGTGCCAGCAGCGTATTTGGGCAGGGGGCGATCGTCGATCGCAATGAGCAGTTCTTC
V: TRBV30; D: TRBD2; size: .; J: TRBJ2-2; CDR3: CAWSGGAGANTGELFF; DNA: TGTGCCTGGAGTGGGGGAGCGGGAGCTAACACCGGGGAGCTGTTTTTT
V: TRBV9; D: .; size: .; J: TRBJ2-7; CDR3: CASSPPGHHYEQYF; DNA: TGTGCCAGCAGCCCCCCGGGACACCACTACGAGCAGTACTTC
V: TRBV4-2; D: TRBD1; size: .; J: TRBJ2-3; CDR3: CASSQRDRGDTDTQYF; DNA: TGTGCCAGCAGCCAAAGGGACAGGGGTGACACAGATACGCAGTATTTT
V: TRBV5-1; D: TRBD1; size: .; J: TRBJ2-7; CDR3: CASSLDRGSYEQYF; DNA: TGCGCCAGCAGCTTGGACAGGGGCTCCTACGAGCAGTACTTC
V: TRBV7-6; D: .; size: few; J: TRBJ1-2; CDR3: CASSQGFGYTF; DNA: TGTGCCAGCAGTCAGGGGTTTGGCTACACCTTC
V: TRBV5-1; D: TRBD2; size: .; J: TRBJ2-1; CDR3: CASSLGGLAGVTEQFF; DNA: TGCGCCAGCAGCTTGGGGGGACTAGCGGGAGTTACTGAGCAGTTCTTC
V: TRBV4-1; D: .; size: .; J: TRBJ2-4; CDR3: CASSQGSPRTAANIQYF; DNA: TGCGCCAGCAGCCAAGGCTCCCCCAGGACAGCCGCGAACATTCAGTACTTC
V: TRBV6-1; D: TRBD1; size: .; J: TRBJ2-7; CDR3: CASSEGTGGSYEQYF; DNA: TGTGCCAGCAGTGAAGGGACAGGGGGCTCCTACGAGCAGTACTTC
V: TRBV15; D: .; size: .; J: TRBJ2-1; CDR3: CATGGVLEQFF; DNA: TGTGCCACCGGGGGCGTTCTTGAGCAGTTCTTC
V: TRBV4-2; D: TRBD2; size: .; J: TRBJ2-2; CDR3: CASSQRLADTGELFF; DNA: TGTGCCAGCAGCCAAAGACTAGCGGACACCGGGGAGCTGTTTTTT
V: TRBV6-1; D: TRBD1; size: .; J: TRBJ2-4; CDR3: CASSESGTGGGWAKNIQYF; DNA: TGTGCCAGCAGTGAATCTGGGACAGGGGGCGGATGGGCCAAAAACATTCAGTACTTC
V: TRBV5-1; D: .; size: few; J: TRBJ2-7; CDR3: CASSYRTDSIEQYF; DNA: TGCGCCAGCAGCTATAGGACAGACTCCATCGAGCAGTACTTC